Shown below are 21 T cell receptor beta chains from a single sample sequenced in a study of blood T cell repertoires in COVID-19. TCRdb's copy holds only in-frame clones and misses some; the assay was immunoSEQ multiplex PCR. In the table there are 150,000 to 200,000 clones, around 87% of which are singletons. Sequencing was carried out using peripheral blood. The receptors were sampled from a man in his forties with active or convalescent COVID-19.

V is TRBV2 and J is TRBJ1-1, with D maybe TRBD1 (6 bases). The germline V gene has CDR1 SNHLY and CDR2 FYNNEI. The CDR3 sequence is 14 residues long. Trimming pared 5 bases from V and 6 bases from J, leaving 16 bases between. In nucleotides, the CDR3 is TGTGCCAGCAGTCACCTACAGGGTCTACCTGAAGCTTTCTTT. Translated: CASSHLQGLPEAFF.

The rearrangement uses TRBV4-2 and TRBJ1-4, with TRBD1 as a possible D gene (6 bases). The germline V gene has CDR1 LGHNA and CDR2 YNFKEQ. The CDR3 spans 15 residues. Trimming cost V 0 bases and J 10 bases, with 15 bases left between them. As DNA, the CDR3 is TGTGCCAGCAGCCAAGACTCAGGGGTTGGCGGAAAACTGTTTTTT. Its translation is CASSQDSGVGGKLFF.

V usage is TRBV5-6 and J usage is TRBJ1-1; D is perhaps TRBD1 (5 bases). This CDR3 spans 14 amino acids. Trimming pared 4 bases from V and 11 bases from J, leaving 21 bases between. Per germline, CDR1 SGHDT and CDR2 YYEEEE. Here the CDR3 reads CASSPGRGGRGAFF. The CDR3 DNA reads TGTGCCAGCAGCCCCGGCCGGGGAGGTCGGGGCGCTTTCTTT.

The V and J genes are TRBV5-4 and TRBJ1-3; TRBD1 aligns across 7 bases. Losses at the gene ends were 4 bases for V and 3 bases for J; bases not matched to a gene: 10. The germline V gene has CDR1 SGHNT and CDR2 YYREEE (reference sequence). The CDR3 runs 16 residues. The CDR3 is CASSQRTGAGGNTIYF. CDR3 nucleotides: TGTGCCAGCAGCCAGCGAACAGGGGCCGGTGGAAACACCATATATTTT.

The V gene is TRBV4-1, the J gene TRBJ2-7; tentatively, D is TRBD2 (6 bases). The germline V gene has CDR1 MGHRA and CDR2 YSYEKL. V lost 0 bases and J lost 2, with 8 bases in between. The CDR3 consists of 14 residues. The CDR3 spells CASSQEGGPYEQYF. CDR3 in DNA: TGCGCCAGCAGCCAAGAGGGGGGTCCCTACGAGCAGTACTTC.

The chain is built from TRBV6-4 and TRBJ1-2; D is undetermined. This CDR3 region has 13 residues. Germline V gene sequence: CDR1 MRHNA, CDR2 SNTAGT. V dropped 7 bases and J dropped 3 bases, with 12 bases sitting between them. CDR3 region: CASIAWQDYGYTF. The DNA for the CDR3 is TGTGCCAGCATTGCGTGGCAGGACTATGGCTACACCTTC.

The V gene is TRBV7-9, the J gene TRBJ2-2, with 7 bases matching TRBD1. CDR1 SEHNR and CDR2 FQNEAQ come from the germline V gene (reference sequence). V dropped 6 bases and J dropped 0; count of bases not matched to a gene: 4. The CDR3 length is 15 residues. CDR3 DNA sequence: TGTGCCAGCAGGCTGACAGGGTCGAACACCGGGGAGCTGTTTTTT. Amino acid sequence: CASRLTGSNTGELFF.

The chain uses TRBV15 and TRBJ2-1; D perhaps matches TRBD2 (6 bases). V was shortened by 0 bases and J by 0 bases, with 9 bases between the two germline ends. Looked up from germline, CDR1 is LNHNV and CDR2 is YYDKDF (reference sequence). The CDR3 has 16 amino acids. CDR3: CATSRDPGDSYNEQFF. The CDR3 DNA is TGTGCCACCAGCAGAGACCCGGGGGACTCCTACAATGAGCAGTTCTTC.

This clone was seen more than once but under ten times. This chain connects TRBV5-1 to TRBJ1-3; D remains unclear. V dropped 0 bases and J dropped 4 bases, with 8 bases sitting between them. This CDR3 region has 14 residues. The germline V gene has CDR1 SGHRS and CDR2 YFSETQ. The CDR3 nucleotides read TGCGCCAGCAGCTTGGGTCGTTTGGGAAACACCATATATTTT. It is translated as CASSLGRLGNTIYF.

The V gene is TRBV2, the J gene TRBJ2-7, with 10 bases that match TRBD2. Per germline, CDR1 SNHLY and CDR2 FYNNEI. The CDR3 extends over 14 amino acids. V lost 2 bases, J lost 4 bases, and 2 bases stayed unmatched. The CDR3 nucleotides are TGTGCCAGCAGTGAACCTAGCGGGGGTTACGAGCAGTACTTC. It encodes CASSEPSGGYEQYF.

This chain uses TRBV11-3 with TRBJ1-5; 9 bases align to TRBD1. Losses at the gene ends were 2 bases for V and 5 bases for J; bases not matched to a gene: 4. This CDR3 spans 15 amino acids. Germline CDR1 SGHNT, CDR2 YENEEA. The chain's CDR3 is CASSLTDRGDQPQHF. CDR3 coding DNA: TGTGCCAGCAGCTTAACCGACAGGGGGGATCAGCCCCAGCATTTT.

This clone showed up just once. The V call is TRBV18, the J call TRBJ1-5; 7 nucleotides line up with TRBD1. The CDR3 loop spans 15 amino acids. J lost 9 bases, V lost 4 bases, and 12 bases had no gene match. The germline gives CDR1 KGHSH, CDR2 LQKENI. The CDR3 region is CASSHLPTGDRPQHF. CDR3 nucleotides: TGTGCCAGCTCACACCTACCCACAGGGGACCGGCCCCAGCATTTT.

This chain connects TRBV5-1 to TRBJ2-4; tentative D call: TRBD1 (5 bases). Germline V CDR1 and CDR2: SGHRS, YFSETQ. V was trimmed by 0 bases and J by 0 bases, leaving 7 bases between them. There are 15 residues in the CDR3. CDR3 DNA sequence: TGCGCCAGCAGCTTGGAGGGGATAGCCAAAAACATTCAGTACTTC. This translates into CASSLEGIAKNIQYF.

The rearrangement joins TRBV23-1 to TRBJ2-4; perhaps TRBD1 as D (6 bases). TRBV23-1 is recorded as an ORF, its role being uncertain. V was trimmed by 4 bases and J by 0 bases, leaving 13 bases between them. The CDR3 extends over 16 amino acids. CDR3 DNA sequence: TGCGCCAGCAGTCTAGGACAGACGATAGCCAAAAACATTCAGTACTTC. This translates into CASSLGQTIAKNIQYF.

The gene calls are TRBV28 and TRBJ2-2; D is perhaps TRBD2 (7 bases). The CDR3 extends over 15 amino acids. Between the trimmed V and J ends, which lost 5 bases and 6 bases, there was a span of 16 bases. Per the germline V gene, CDR1 is MDHEN and CDR2 is SYDVKM. CDR3 sequence reads: CASSVPGAGAGELFF. DNA for the CDR3: TGTGCCAGCAGTGTTCCAGGGGCGGGAGCCGGGGAGCTGTTTTTT.

On this clone itself: The same CDR3 also results from other DNA sequences found in this sample. The chain combines TRBV5-6 with TRBJ2-1, with D perhaps TRBD2 (7 bases). Germline V lookup: CDR1 SGHDT, CDR2 YYEEEE. The length of the CDR3 is 16 residues. The germline V and J ends were trimmed by 4 bases and 4 bases, with 18 bases remaining between them. The CDR3 DNA follows: TGTGCCAGCAGCCTCCAAAGGCGGGGGCTTTACAATGAGCAGTTCTTC. It is translated as CASSLQRRGLYNEQFF.

V and J are TRBV6-5 and TRBJ2-3, with TRBD2 matching 7 bases. The length of the CDR3 is 15 residues. After removal of 8 bases from V and 1 base from J, the junction contained 9 bases not matched to a gene. Looked up from germline, CDR1 is MNHEY and CDR2 is SVGAGI. In DNA, the CDR3 is TGTGCCAGCCGTCGGGGAGGGGATGGCACAGATACGCAGTATTTT. Translation: CASRRGGDGTDTQYF.

The rearrangement uses TRBV18 and TRBJ1-1, with D uncertain. V lost 6 bases to trimming and J lost 5 bases, with 10 bases between them. CDR3 length: 12 residues. Germline CDR1 reads KGHSH; CDR2 reads LQKENI. CDR3 region: CASSPQKTEAFF. In DNA, the CDR3 is TGTGCCAGCTCCCCCCAGAAAACTGAAGCTTTCTTT.

The chain recombines TRBV29-1 with TRBJ2-1; D is uncertain. In germline, CDR1 is SQVTM, CDR2 ANQGSEA. V lost 3 bases and J lost 9, with 9 bases in between. The CDR3 runs to 11 residues. The CDR3 is CSVEETTEQFF. Written as DNA, the CDR3 is TGCAGCGTTGAGGAAACTACTGAGCAGTTCTTC.

This chain connects TRBV7-8 to TRBJ2-1, with TRBD2 matching over 10 bases. CDR1 and CDR2 from the germline V gene are SGHVS and FQNEAQ. The CDR3 length is 16 residues. V trimming: 4 bases; J trimming: 1 base; junction bases outside the gene matches: 4. The DNA for the CDR3 is TGTGCCAGCAGCTCAGAGCGGGGGGGGTCCTACAATGAGCAGTTCTTC. Its protein product is CASSSERGGSYNEQFF.

The V and J genes are TRBV4-2 and TRBJ2-1; TRBD2 aligns across 8 bases. Germline trimming cut 0 bases from V and 2 bases from J; bases unmatched to any gene: 3. The CDR3 has 16 amino acids. From germline, CDR1 is LGHNA and CDR2 YNFKEQ. The CDR3 bases are TGTGCCAGCAGCCAAGATAGGCGGGGGGCCTACAATGAGCAGTTCTTC. Translation: CASSQDRRGAYNEQFF.